The 25 T cell receptor beta chains in this list originate from one sample, sequenced in a study of T cells in women clearing cervical HPV infection. The protocol was immunoSEQ multiplex PCR, while the TCRdb copy is restricted to in-frame clones and leaves out a portion. This sample's table has around 41,000 clones. Sequencing was done on a sample of blood buffy coat. All receptors derive from a woman aged 18 to 75 with a cervical HPV16 infection that either progressed to CIN3+ or cleared (not recorded which).

Incomplete CDR3 DNA: TGTGCCAGTAGTATAATTGGGACAGAGCTTAATGAAAAA. Protein product: CASSIIGTELNEK. The full CDR3 is CASSIIGTELNEKLFF. The chain has TRBV19 and TRBJ1-4; 7 nucleotides line up with TRBD1. The CDR3 end falls 3 residues outside the read, so it is completed with the germline J gene. Germline CDR1 and CDR2: LNHDA and SQIVND (reference sequence). The CDR3 contains 16 residues. With V trimmed by 2 bases and J by 4 bases, 7 bases remained unmatched.

Turning to this clone: The CDR3 end lies 3 residues beyond the end of the read and is filled in from the germline J gene. The rearrangement joins TRBV11-3 to TRBJ2-7; 8 bases align to TRBD2. V lost 2 bases and J lost 6; bases outside the gene matches: 3. This CDR3 is 13 amino acids long. Looked up from germline, CDR1 is SGHNT and CDR2 is YENEEA. The CDR3 sequence is CASSLRTSSEQYF. The DNA read from the CDR3 is TGTGCCAGCAGCTTACGGACTAGCAGCGAG.

Measured by frequency, this clone is medium-sized. The sequenced fragment ends 3 residues before the CDR3 boundary, so the rest is inferred from the germline J gene. This chain joins TRBV12-3 or TRBV12-4 and TRBJ2-1, with 13 bases lining up with TRBD2. Germline trimming cut 7 bases from V and 0 bases from J; bases unmatched to any gene: 12. The CDR3 sequence is 19 residues long. The chain's CDR3 is CASIFTSGGAWGSYNEQFF. CDR3 DNA, as far as it was read: TGTGCCAGCATTTTCACTAGCGGGGGGGCCTGGGGCTCCTACAATGAG.

Concerning this clone itself: Read coverage stops 3 residues before the CDR3 terminus; the germline J gene supplies the remainder. The chain recombines TRBV18 with TRBJ1-3; no clear D gene. This CDR3 region has 16 residues. Germline CDR1 is KGHSH and CDR2 is LQKENI. Trimming left V 6 bases short and J 0 bases short, with 15 bases between. The DNA read from the CDR3 is TGTGCCAGCTCCTCCGGCAGGCCGCTCTCTGGAAACACC. This encodes CASSSGRPLSGNT. The whole CDR3 sequence reads CASSSGRPLSGNTIYF. Full variable domain (rest looked up from reference TRBV18 and TRBJ1-3): NAGVMQNPRHLVRRRGQEARLRCSPMKGHSHVYWYRQLPEEGLKFMVYLQKENIIDESGMPKERFSAEFPKEGPSILRIQQVVRGDSAAYFCASSSGRPLSGNTIYFGEGSWLTVV.

Note on this clone: The read ends 3 residues early relative to the CDR3; the germline J gene fills the gap. The rearrangement joins TRBV7-9 to TRBJ1-2; TRBD1 matches 10 bases. The germline V gene has CDR1 SEHNR and CDR2 FQNEAQ (reference sequence). The CDR3 covers 15 residues. V was clipped by 5 bases and J by 0 bases; unmatched bases: 3. The CDR3 sequence is CASSGTGVPNYGYTF. The CDR3 bases that were read are TGTGCCAGCAGCGGGACAGGGGTGCCTAACTATGGC.

Remarks on this clone: The CDR3 is cut off 3 residues early in the read; its end comes from the germline J gene. This chain links TRBV19 with TRBJ2-7; D not certain. Trimming cost V 7 bases and J 3 bases, with 7 bases left between them. The germline V gene encodes CDR1 LNHDA and CDR2 SQIVND (reference sequence). This CDR3 comprises 11 residues. CDR3 DNA (partial): TGTGCCAGTATCCCCTACTACGAG. Translating gives CASIPYYE. Given in full, the CDR3 is CASIPYYEQYF.

Of note for this clone: Read data end 3 residues before the CDR3 end; the end is taken from the germline J gene. The chain combines TRBV5-4 with TRBJ1-2; a weak D match, TRBD1 (6 bases). Trimming shortened V by 1 base and J by 3 bases, and 10 bases separated the two germline ends. CDR3 length: 14 amino acids. Germline CDR1 SGHNT, CDR2 YYREEE (reference sequence). The CDR3 sequence is CASSLRGGDYGYTF. The DNA read from the CDR3 is TGTGCCAGCAGCTTGCGGGGGGGCGACTATGGC.

To note about this clone: The read stops 3 residues short of the end of the CDR3; the missing end is completed from the germline J gene. This rearrangement joins TRBV6-1 to TRBJ2-6; perhaps TRBD2 as D (6 bases). CDR1 is MNHNS, CDR2 SASEGT, per germline. The V end lost 4 bases, the J end lost 8 bases, and 15 bases lay between the germline ends. This CDR3 is 15 amino acids long. CDR3 loop: CASSGGTYPSNVLTF. The sequenced part of the CDR3 DNA is TGTGCCAGCAGTGGTGGGACTTATCCCTCCAACGTC.

Comment on this clone: The observed sequence ends 3 residues before the CDR3 terminus, with the missing tail filled in from the germline J gene. This rearrangement joins TRBV13 to TRBJ2-7, with TRBD1 as a possible D gene (6 bases). Trimming shortened V by 2 bases and J by 6 bases, and 11 bases separated the two germline ends. The CDR3 is made up of 13 amino acids. Germline CDR1 and CDR2: PRHDT and FYEKMQ (reference sequence). CDR3 DNA, as far as it was read: TGTGCCAGCAGCTTATTACAGGGAAGCGAG. This sequence encodes CASSLLQGSE. The full CDR3 is CASSLLQGSEQYF.

A word on this clone: The read terminates 3 residues before the CDR3 end, so the remaining end is supplied by the germline J gene. The V call is TRBV6-2 or TRBV6-3, the J call TRBJ2-3, with 11 positions matching TRBD2. Germline CDR1 and CDR2: MNHEY and SVGEGT. The CDR3 extends over 15 amino acids. J was trimmed by 5 bases and V by 7 bases; bases with no gene match: 8. CDR3 protein: CASTLAGGLGDTQYF. The CDR3 bases that were read are TGTGCCAGCACTCTAGCGGGAGGTCTTGGAGATACG.

Comments on this clone: From the germline J gene comes the end of the CDR3, since the read stops 3 residues before it. The chain combines TRBV3-1 (or the pseudogene TRBV3-2) with TRBJ2-5; D call uncertain. Germline CDR1 is LGHDT and CDR2 is YNNKEL (reference sequence). Trimming removed 4 bases at V and 1 base at J, with 10 bases between. The CDR3 loop spans 14 amino acids. The covered CDR3 bases are TGTGCCAGCAGCCCAGTAGGGCTCCAAGAGACC. It specifies CASSPVGLQET. The entire CDR3 sequence reads CASSPVGLQETQYF.

With regard to this clone: From the germline J gene comes the end of the CDR3, since the read stops 3 residues before it. This chain links TRBV4-1 with TRBJ1-1; no reliable D call. CDR1 and CDR2 (germline): MGHRA, YSYEKL. The CDR3 sequence is 14 residues long. Trimming took off 1 base at V and 3 bases at J, with 9 bases between the two ends. The sequenced CDR3 bases are TGCGCCAGCAGCCAAGCTACGGGGTACACTGAA. Its protein is CASSQATGYTE. The full CDR3 reads CASSQATGYTEAFF.

As concerns this clone: With the read ending 3 residues before the CDR3 end, the germline J gene is used to fill in that end. The chain employs TRBV5-6 and TRBJ2-5, with D possibly being TRBD1 (5 bases). There are 15 residues in the CDR3. Germline-derived CDR1 and CDR2 are SGHDT and YYEEEE. Deletions cut 1 base from V and 2 bases from J, with 12 bases between. CDR3 bases read: TGTGCCAGCAGCTTGACAGGACCGACGCAAGAGACC. Translating it yields CASSLTGPTQET. The whole CDR3 reads CASSLTGPTQETQYF. Variable domain in full (rest from reference TRBV5-6 and TRBJ2-5): DAGVTQSPTHLIKTRGQQVTLRCSPKSGHDTVSWYQQALGQGPQFIFQYYEEEERQRGNFPDRFSGHQFPNYSSELNVNALLLGDSALYLCASSLTGPTQETQYFGPGTRLLVL.

Remarks on this clone: Coverage ceases 3 residues before the CDR3 finishes, and the germline J gene fills in the end. This chain uses TRBV6-4 with TRBJ2-4, with D unclear. CDR3 size: 16 residues. The V gene's germline CDR1 is MRHNA and CDR2 SNTAGT. With 2 bases removed from V and 0 bases from J, the gap between germline ends came to 11 bases. CDR3 DNA, as far as it was read: TGTGCCAGCAGTGACGGAACAGAACTAGCCAAAAACATT. Protein: CASSDGTELAKNI. The whole CDR3 sequence reads CASSDGTELAKNIQYF.

A note on this clone: The CDR3 extends 3 residues past the end of the read, so its final part is completed from the germline J gene. The rearrangement joins TRBV30 to TRBJ2-1, with TRBD1 matching over 11 bases. The CDR3 is 15 amino acids. J gave up 8 bases and V 2 bases, and 8 bases lay outside the gene matches. Germline V gives CDR1 GTSNPN, CDR2 SVGIG (reference sequence). CDR3 DNA, as far as it was read: TGTGCCTGGAGTCCAGGGACAGGGGGTTGGGATGAG. It yields the protein CAWSPGTGGWDE. The entire CDR3 reads CAWSPGTGGWDEQFF.

A remark on this clone: The read halts 3 residues ahead of the CDR3 end, with the missing end drawn from the germline J gene. The rearrangement uses TRBV5-1 and TRBJ2-2, with 7 bases matching TRBD2. The CDR3 is 15 amino acids. Germline CDR1 reads SGHRS; CDR2 reads YFSETQ. J lost 0 bases, V lost 6 bases, and 5 bases had no gene match. The CDR3 bases that were read are TGCGCCAGCACCATGCTAGCGGCGAACACCGGGGAG. It specifies CASTMLAANTGE. The whole CDR3 reads CASTMLAANTGELFF.

About this clone: The read terminates 3 residues ahead of where the CDR3 ends, so the germline J gene completes it. The J gene is TRBJ1-4, the V gene TRBV5-1; D unresolved. The CDR3 has 16 residues. Germline V gene lookup returns CDR1 SGHRS and CDR2 YFSETQ. Trimming stripped 0 bases from V and 6 bases from J, with 15 bases between. This CDR3 is CASSLVSRGKDEKLFF. The CDR3 bases that were read are TGCGCCAGCAGCTTGGTCAGTCGGGGAAAGGATGAAAAA.

As concerns this clone: The read terminates 3 residues before the CDR3 end, so the remaining end is supplied by the germline J gene. The rearrangement joins TRBV19 to TRBJ2-3; 13 nucleotides align to TRBD2. This CDR3 contains 16 residues. J was trimmed by 5 bases and V by 5 bases; bases with no gene match: 7. Germline CDR1 and CDR2: LNHDA and SQIVND (reference sequence). CDR3 residues: CASSPGTSGNLDTQYF. The covered CDR3 bases are TGTGCCAGTAGTCCTGGGACTAGCGGGAATCTAGATACG. Variable domain in full (rest from reference TRBV19 and TRBJ2-3): DGGITQSPKYLFRKEGQNVTLSCEQNLNHDAMYWYRQDPGQGLRLIYYSQIVNDFQKGDIAEGYSVSREKKESFPLTVTSAQKNPTAFYLCASSPGTSGNLDTQYFGPGTRLTVL.

Remarks on this clone: The read terminates 3 residues before the CDR3 end, so the remaining end is supplied by the germline J gene. V usage is TRBV12-3 or TRBV12-4 and J usage is TRBJ2-7, with TRBD2 matching 9 bases. The CDR3 spans 14 residues. V shed 7 bases, J shed 4 bases, and the junction held 8 bases outside the gene matches. The part of the CDR3 DNA that was read is TGTGCCAGCACCGTTAGCGGGAGTCGGTACGAG. This codes for CASTVSGSRYE. The entire CDR3 protein is CASTVSGSRYEQYF.

On this clone itself: The read finishes 3 residues shy of the CDR3 end, and the germline J gene is used to complete it. This chain uses TRBV7-9 with TRBJ1-4; D gene ambiguous. Germline loops: CDR1 SEHNR, CDR2 FQNEAQ (reference sequence). Trimming shortened V by 5 bases and J by 8 bases, and 15 bases separated the two germline ends. The CDR3 length is 14 residues. The CDR3 reads CASSRTPSEEKLFF. The CDR3 DNA, read in part, is TGTGCCAGCAGCCGGACTCCTAGCGAGGAAAAA.

Regarding this clone: The read stops 3 residues short of the end of the CDR3; the missing end is completed from the germline J gene. The chain combines TRBV7-9 with TRBJ1-3; D gene unclear. V was cut by 2 bases and J by 0 bases, with 8 bases left in between. Per germline, CDR1 SEHNR and CDR2 FQNEAQ (reference sequence). CDR3 length: 15 amino acids. CDR3 in amino acids: CASSLSDTSGNTIYF. Incomplete CDR3 DNA: TGTGCCAGCAGCTTATCAGACACCTCTGGAAACACC.

Worth noting for this clone: Read coverage stops 3 residues before the CDR3 terminus; the germline J gene supplies the remainder. The chain employs TRBV2 and TRBJ1-5; 8 bases line up with TRBD1. This CDR3 region has 14 residues. V dropped 3 bases and J dropped 7; count of bases not matched to a gene: 5. In germline, CDR1 is SNHLY, CDR2 FYNNEI. The CDR3 sequence is CASSDDRGEQPQHF. CDR3 DNA, as far as it was read: TGTGCCAGCAGTGACGACAGGGGAGAACAGCCC.

About this clone: The read terminates 3 residues before the CDR3 end, so the remaining end is supplied by the germline J gene. This sequence joins TRBV4-1 and TRBJ2-5, with 11 positions matching TRBD2. Germline V gives CDR1 MGHRA, CDR2 YSYEKL. The CDR3 runs to 17 residues. V lost 1 base to trimming and J lost 4 bases; unmatched junction nucleotides: 8. The covered CDR3 bases are TGCGCCAGCAGCCAAGTTGTAGCGGGAGGGCTAATAGAGACC. Its translation is CASSQVVAGGLIET. The entire CDR3 is CASSQVVAGGLIETQYF.

Turning to this clone: With the read ending 3 residues before the CDR3 end, the germline J gene is used to fill in that end. The chain couples TRBV28 to TRBJ2-7, with 7 bases aligning to TRBD2. The V gene's germline CDR1 is MDHEN and CDR2 SYDVKM. After removal of 8 bases from V and 0 bases from J, the junction contained 7 bases not matched to a gene. CDR3 length: 14 amino acids. The chain's CDR3 is CASGRERGSYEQYF. CDR3 DNA (partial): TGTGCCAGCGGAAGAGAGCGGGGCTCCTACGAG.

Here the CDR3 reads CASSEAAGTGQPQHF. The sequenced CDR3 bases are TGTGCCAGCAGTGAAGCAGCGGGGACAGGTCAGCCC. The V call is TRBV6-1, the J call TRBJ1-5, with 8 bases matching TRBD1. The DNA ends 3 residues before the CDR3 does, and the rest of the CDR3 is filled in from the germline J gene. Germline CDR1 reads MNHNS; CDR2 reads SASEGT. The CDR3 totals 15 residues. Trimming took 0 bases from V and 6 from J; bases not matched to a gene: 4.